Presented here are 17 T cell receptor beta chains from one specimen sequenced in a study of cytomegalovirus exposure and HLA in healthy donors. 60 Vbeta and 13 Jbeta primers were used in PCR. Sequencing used immunoSEQ multiplex PCR; TCRdb keeps in-frame clones, though not all of them. This table holds 140,000 or so clones, approximately 57% found once. The sequencing input was PBMCs. All receptors derive from a male donor in good health and CMV-seronegative.

The rearrangement joins TRBV15 to TRBJ2-6, with D maybe TRBD1 (6 bases). The CDR3 runs 17 residues. Between the trimmed V and J ends, which lost 3 bases and 0 bases, there was a span of 12 bases. The germline V gene has CDR1 LNHNV and CDR2 YYDKDF (reference sequence). CDR3 in amino acids: CATSSAQGFSGANVLTF. DNA for the CDR3: TGTGCCACCAGCAGCGCACAGGGTTTCTCTGGGGCCAACGTCCTGACTTTC.

The chain links TRBV4-2 to TRBJ2-2; TRBD1 might be the D (5 bases). Between the trimmed V and J ends, which lost 0 bases and 3 bases, there was a span of 11 bases. CDR1 LGHNA and CDR2 YNFKEQ come from the germline V gene. The CDR3 extends over 16 amino acids. The CDR3 loop is CASSQESAGHTGELFF. In DNA, the CDR3 is TGTGCCAGCAGCCAAGAGTCGGCAGGGCACACCGGGGAGCTGTTTTTT.

The chain joins TRBV7-2 to TRBJ2-3; D may be TRBD2 (6 bases). Deletions cut 1 base from V and 0 bases from J, with 11 bases between. This CDR3 is built from 16 residues. Per germline, CDR1 SGHTA and CDR2 FQGNSA. CDR3 coding DNA: TGTGCCAGCAGCTTAGTCGCGGGGTCTAGCACAGATACGCAGTATTTT. Its translation is CASSLVAGSSTDTQYF.

V gene TRBV7-9 combines with J gene TRBJ2-7, with D hard to call. Germline V gene data show CDR1 as SEHNR and CDR2 as FQNEAQ (reference sequence). Trimming took 2 bases from V and 1 from J, leaving 9 bases between them. The CDR3 is 14 amino acids. The CDR3 region has the DNA TGTGCCAGCAGCTTAATGTATCAGTCCTACGAGCAGTACTTC. Amino acids: CASSLMYQSYEQYF.

As DNA, the CDR3 is TGTGCCAGCCGAGTAACCGACAGGGCGGATTCACCCCTCCACTTT. It encodes CASRVTDRADSPLHF. The rearrangement uses TRBV2 and TRBJ1-6, with 7 bases lining up with TRBD1. After removal of 8 bases from V and 8 bases from J, the junction contained 12 bases not matched to a gene. This CDR3 is 15 amino acids long. The germline gives CDR1 SNHLY, CDR2 FYNNEI. The entire variable domain, with the rest obtained from reference TRBV2 and TRBJ1-6, is as follows: EPEVTQTPSHQVTQMGQEVILRCVPISNHLYFYWYRQILGQKVEFLVSFYNNEISEKSEIFDDQFSVERPDGSNFTLKIRSTKLEDSAMYFCASRVTDRADSPLHFGNGTRLTVT.

This clone occurred once. J is TRBJ1-2 and V is TRBV5-1; 11 bases are shared with TRBD1. This CDR3 spans 17 amino acids. The J segment lost 2 bases and the V segment lost 5 bases, leaving 11 bases of the junction unmatched. CDR1 and CDR2 (germline): SGHRS, YFSETQ. CDR3 in amino acids: CASRIYRTGGANYGYTF. The CDR3 nucleotides are TGCGCCAGCAGAATTTATAGGACAGGGGGCGCGAACTATGGCTACACCTTC.

This clone has a handful of counts. The chain combines TRBV5-1 with TRBJ1-1; 8 positions agree with TRBD1. After removal of 5 bases from V and 4 bases from J, the junction contained 19 bases not matched to a gene. Germline V gene sequence: CDR1 SGHRS, CDR2 YFSETQ. The CDR3 contains 18 residues. This CDR3 reads CASSPRVVSGTGSTEAFF. CDR3 DNA sequence: TGCGCCAGCAGTCCTCGGGTTGTATCCGGGACAGGCTCCACTGAAGCTTTCTTT.

This chain connects TRBV4-3 to TRBJ1-2; 8 bases align to TRBD1. Germline V CDR1 and CDR2: LGHNA, YSLEER. With V trimmed by 2 bases and J by 2 bases, 4 bases remained unmatched. The CDR3 is 15 amino acids. The CDR3 region is CASSQTGGINYGYTF. The CDR3 DNA reads TGCGCCAGCAGCCAAACAGGGGGGATAAACTATGGCTACACCTTC.

This sequence joins TRBV5-4 and TRBJ2-7; D perhaps matches TRBD2 (7 bases). The CDR3 runs to 15 residues. The ends were cut back, 3 bases at V and 3 bases at J, with 16 bases in the middle. Germline CDR1 and CDR2: SGHNT and YYREEE (reference sequence). This CDR3 reads CASSSFVGGLYEQYF. For the CDR3, the DNA is TGTGCCAGCAGCTCATTCGTCGGGGGGCTCTACGAGCAGTACTTC.

The chain couples TRBV7-8 to TRBJ1-6; D remains unclear. The CDR3 contains 16 residues. Germline CDR1 is SGHVS and CDR2 is FQNEAQ. Trimming took off 3 bases at V and 9 bases at J, with 18 bases between the two ends. The CDR3 DNA sequence: TGTGCCAGCAGCTTGGGCGGGTTTAAAGAGGGTTCACCCCTCCACTTT. Its translation is CASSLGGFKEGSPLHF.

This sequence joins TRBV6-5 and TRBJ1-1; the D gene is possibly TRBD1 (5 bases). V dropped 6 bases and J dropped 11 bases, with 16 bases sitting between them. The germline CDR1 and CDR2 sequences are MNHEY and SVGAGI. The CDR3 runs 12 residues. The CDR3 sequence: CASSPRRGGAFF. CDR3 DNA: TGTGCCAGCAGCCCCCGAAGGGGTGGGGCTTTCTTT.

V gene TRBV5-6 combines with J gene TRBJ2-5, with D unclear. This CDR3 is built from 13 residues. From germline, CDR1 is SGHDT and CDR2 YYEEEE. The V and J ends lost 2 bases and 0 bases respectively, with 5 bases between them. The CDR3 is CASSFQYQETQYF. DNA for the CDR3: TGTGCCAGCAGCTTCCAGTACCAAGAGACCCAGTACTTC.

J is TRBJ2-7 and V is TRBV4-1, with TRBD1 matching 10 bases. V shed 1 base and J 2 bases; nucleotides not matched to a gene: 11. Germline CDR1 reads MGHRA; CDR2 reads YSYEKL. The CDR3 contains 18 residues. The CDR3 sequence is CASSQGTDRGLQAYEQYF. CDR3 in DNA: TGCGCCAGCAGCCAAGGGACAGACAGGGGGCTTCAGGCCTACGAGCAGTACTTC.

The chain combines TRBV29-1 with TRBJ1-2; D is undetermined. Germline V gene data show CDR1 as SQVTM and CDR2 as ANQGSEA. The CDR3 spans 12 residues. V was cut by 4 bases and J by 2 bases, with 8 bases left in between. CDR3 coding DNA: TGCAGCGTTGGCGAGGGAAACTATGGCTACACCTTC. Translating gives CSVGEGNYGYTF.

The rearrangement links TRBV30 to TRBJ2-1, with D perhaps TRBD2 (6 bases). The CDR3 runs to 16 residues. The germline gives CDR1 GTSNPN, CDR2 SVGIG (reference sequence). The V gene lost 2 bases and the J gene lost 0 bases, with 14 bases spanning the gap. CDR3 nucleotide sequence: TGTGCCTGGAGTACATACCGGGGGAGCTCCTACAATGAGCAGTTCTTC. Residues: CAWSTYRGSSYNEQFF.

The chain has TRBV5-1 and TRBJ1-2, with D uncertain. V was shortened by 4 bases and J by 3 bases, with 10 bases between the two germline ends. Germline V gives CDR1 SGHRS, CDR2 YFSETQ. The CDR3 totals 13 residues. The CDR3 is CASSPGVYYGYTF. The CDR3 DNA follows: TGCGCCAGCAGCCCTGGAGTTTACTATGGCTACACCTTC.

The V and J genes are TRBV5-1 and TRBJ1-2; D gene unclear. The CDR3 extends over 13 amino acids. Germline assignment: CDR1 SGHRS and CDR2 YFSETQ. V lost 7 bases to trimming and J lost 6 bases, with 16 bases between them. The chain's CDR3 is CASSMEGIDGYTF. CDR3 nucleotides: TGCGCCAGCTCCATGGAGGGAATCGATGGCTACACCTTC.